The 22 T cell receptor beta chains below all came from one sample that was sequenced in a study of identical twins. TCRdb redid the calling of the 5' RACE reads with MiXCR, one entry per CDR3 protein. The sample has 500,000 to 600,000 distinct CDR3 sequences, roughly a fifth seen once. These sequences were also reported in another study, on T cells expressing NK-cell markers.

Sequencing was done on a sample of CD4+ T cells sorted from blood. The receptor source for this set is a woman aged 18-30 years in good health.

V usage is TRBV12-3 or TRBV12-4 and J usage is TRBJ2-1; 13 bases align to TRBD2. V shed 4 bases, J shed 9 bases, and the junction held 9 bases outside the gene matches. The CDR3 has 16 residues. The CDR3 bases are TGTGCCAGCAGTTCCAGGACTAGCGGGAGTAATCCTGAGCAGTTCTTC. It encodes CASSSRTSGSNPEQFF.

The chain uses TRBV20-1 and TRBJ2-1; D gene unclear. The CDR3 runs to 13 residues. Germline CDR1 DFQATT, CDR2 SNEGSKA (reference sequence). V was shortened by 5 bases and J by 4 bases, with 12 bases between the two germline ends. The CDR3 bases are TGCAGTGCTCCCAGCCGCCTATACAATGAGCAGTTCTTC. This sequence encodes CSAPSRLYNEQFF.

The chain employs TRBV5-1 and TRBJ2-3, with 7 bases that match TRBD2. Looked up from germline, CDR1 is SGHRS and CDR2 is YFSETQ. The CDR3 is 15 amino acids. Losses at the gene ends were 2 bases for V and 0 bases for J; bases not matched to a gene: 3. Here the CDR3 DNA reads TGCGCCAGCAGCTTCGTCGGGAGGAGCACAGATACGCAGTATTTT. Encoded protein: CASSFVGRSTDTQYF. The full variable domain, in which reference TRBV5-1 and TRBJ2-3 provide the parts outside the CDR3, is KAGVTQTPRYLIKTRGQQVTLSCSPISGHRSVSWYQQTPGQGLQFLFEYFSETQRNKGNFPGRFSGRQFSNSRSEMNVSTLELGDSALYLCASSFVGRSTDTQYFGPGTRLTVL.

This chain links TRBV5-6 with TRBJ2-5, with D possibly TRBD1 on 5 matching bases. Per the germline V gene, CDR1 is SGHDT and CDR2 is YYEEEE. The CDR3 sequence is 14 residues long. V shed 0 bases and J shed 5 bases, with 11 bases lying between them. CDR3 DNA sequence: TGTGCCAGCAGCTTGGACCAGGGTTGGGAGACCCAGTACTTC. This encodes CASSLDQGWETQYF.

The V gene is TRBV6-5, the J gene TRBJ1-5; perhaps TRBD1 as D (6 bases). The V and J ends lost 2 bases and 7 bases respectively, with 12 bases between them. The CDR3 has 14 residues. Looked up from germline, CDR1 is MNHEY and CDR2 is SVGAGI. CDR3 amino acids: CASSYGGGGQPQHF. CDR3 bases: TGTGCCAGCAGTTACGGGGGCGGAGGCCAGCCCCAGCATTTT.

The chain joins TRBV21-1 to TRBJ2-1; TRBD1, the table's D call, lacks a check against the DNA. TRBV21-1 is flagged as a pseudogene. The CDR3 covers 14 residues. The CDR3 region has the DNA TGTGCCACCCTTAACAGGGACTTATACAATGAGCAGTTCTTC. Encoded protein: CATLNRDLYNEQFF.

The V and J genes are TRBV24-1 and TRBJ2-1; possibly TRBD1 or TRBD2 for D (5 bases each). Germline lookup yields CDR1 KGHDR and CDR2 SFDVKD. The V gene lost 5 bases and the J gene lost 9 bases, with 13 bases spanning the gap. The CDR3 is made up of 13 amino acids. The CDR3 loop is CATSAGTIGEQFF. For the CDR3, the DNA is TGTGCCACCAGTGCGGGGACGATCGGTGAGCAGTTCTTC.

This clonotype has a handful of counts. The rearrangement uses TRBV18 and TRBJ2-1; 9 bases map to TRBD2. Unmatched junction bases numbered 5, after V lost 5 bases and J lost 3 bases. Per the germline V gene, CDR1 is KGHSH and CDR2 is LQKENI. The CDR3 is 15 amino acids. CDR3 loop: CASSSTSGVYNEQFF. The DNA of the CDR3 is TGTGCCAGCTCATCGACTAGCGGAGTCTACAATGAGCAGTTCTTC.

This clonotype showed up many times. The chain couples TRBV9 to TRBJ2-6; 7 bases map to TRBD1. Germline V gene data show CDR1 as SGDLS and CDR2 as YYNGEE. The CDR3 covers 17 residues. The V segment lost 1 base and the J segment 2 bases; nucleotides outside the gene matches: 6. CDR3 residues: CASSVQGVPTGANVLTF. The CDR3 bases are TGTGCCAGCAGCGTACAGGGGGTTCCTACTGGGGCCAACGTCCTGACTTTC. Based on the CDR3 plus reference TRBV9 and TRBJ2-6, the full variable domain is DSGVTQTPKHLITATGQRVTLRCSPRSGDLSVYWYQQSLDQGLQFLIQYYNGEERAKGNILERFSAQQFPDLHSELNLSSLELGDSALYFCASSVQGVPTGANVLTFGAGSRLTVL.

The rearrangement links TRBV20-1 to TRBJ2-7; weak D call: TRBD1 (6 bases). CDR1 and CDR2 from the germline V gene are DFQATT and SNEGSKA (reference sequence). Trimming shortened V by 0 bases and J by 5 bases, and 14 bases separated the two germline ends. The CDR3 covers 14 residues. The CDR3 sequence: CSARDQGRGNEQYF. CDR3 DNA sequence: TGCAGTGCTAGAGATCAGGGCAGGGGAAACGAGCAGTACTTC.

This clonotype was detected a few times. The V and J genes are TRBV7-2 and TRBJ2-1; 7 nucleotides line up with TRBD2. CDR1 is SGHTA, CDR2 FQGNSA, per germline. J gave up 3 bases and V 1 base, and 3 bases lay outside the gene matches. This CDR3 is built from 15 residues. The CDR3 DNA is TGTGCCAGCAGCTTAGGAATAGCGGGCTACAATGAGCAGTTCTTC. Its translation is CASSLGIAGYNEQFF.

In its sample, this clonotype was seen a few times. The V gene is TRBV5-4, the J gene TRBJ2-7, with D tentatively TRBD1 (6 bases). Trimming left V 0 bases short and J 5 bases short, with 12 bases between. The CDR3 runs to 14 residues. The germline gives CDR1 SGHNT, CDR2 YYREEE (reference sequence). The CDR3 spells CASSLDFQGNEQYF. As DNA, the CDR3 is TGTGCCAGCAGCTTGGATTTCCAGGGGAACGAGCAGTACTTC.

This clonotype occurred a few times. At one end, the junction sequence differs from germline, possibly due to a read error. The chain joins TRBV20-1 to TRBJ2-1, with D possibly being TRBD2 (5 bases). This CDR3 region has 14 residues. The V gene's germline CDR1 is DFQATT and CDR2 SNEGSKA (reference sequence). The CDR3 sequence is CSARDLSLRRKQFF. The CDR3 nucleotides read TGCAGTGCTCGAGACCTATCTCTGCGGAGGAAGCAGTTCTTC.

This clonotype came up a few times. The chain combines TRBV20-1 with TRBJ1-1; weak D call: TRBD1 (6 bases). This CDR3 has 15 amino acids. Deletions cut 4 bases from V and 3 bases from J, with 18 bases between. Per germline, CDR1 DFQATT and CDR2 SNEGSKA (reference sequence). The CDR3 is CSATGGTYSDTEAFF. CDR3 DNA: TGCAGTGCTACGGGGGGCACTTATTCGGACACTGAAGCTTTCTTT.

This clonotype was counted only a few times. The chain is built from TRBV4-2 and TRBJ2-1; TRBD2 matches at 10 bases. Unmatched junction bases numbered 12, after V lost 3 bases and J lost 7 bases. Per germline, CDR1 LGHNA and CDR2 YNFKEQ. The CDR3 has 17 amino acids. The CDR3 sequence is CASSHHSGGLLRNEQFF. CDR3 DNA sequence: TGTGCCAGCAGCCACCATAGCGGGGGGCTCCTTAGGAATGAGCAGTTCTTC.

This chain uses TRBV20-1 with TRBJ1-4; D is unclear. V was cut by 0 bases and J by 8 bases, with 13 bases left in between. The CDR3 spans 14 residues. Germline assignment: CDR1 DFQATT and CDR2 SNEGSKA (reference sequence). DNA of the CDR3: TGCAGTGCTAGAGATAGCCGGTCCGGGGAAAAACTGTTTTTT. Translating gives CSARDSRSGEKLFF.

This clonotype was seen only a few times. J is TRBJ2-1 and V is TRBV4-2; D unresolved. The CDR3 is made up of 12 amino acids. The V and J ends lost 1 base and 8 bases respectively, with 6 bases between them. Germline V gene sequence: CDR1 LGHNA, CDR2 YNFKEQ. Here the CDR3 reads CASSQGLHEQFF. The CDR3 nucleotides read TGTGCCAGCAGCCAAGGTCTCCATGAGCAGTTCTTC.

The chain carries TRBV7-6 and TRBJ2-3; D call uncertain. CDR1 and CDR2 (germline): SGHVS, FNYEAQ. V lost 1 base, J lost 5 bases, and 7 bases lay in between. The CDR3 is 13 residues long. In DNA, the CDR3 is TGTGCCAGCAGCTTAGAGCAGCTAGATACGCAGTATTTT. The encoded protein is CASSLEQLDTQYF.

This clonotype was detected once. The chain couples TRBV29-1 to TRBJ1-1; the D gene is possibly TRBD1 (6 bases). Germline V gene sequence: CDR1 SQVTM, CDR2 ANQGSEA. This CDR3 region has 12 residues. V dropped 8 bases and J dropped 3 bases, with 13 bases sitting between them. The CDR3 is CSSTGFDTEAFF. The DNA for the CDR3 is TGCAGCTCCACAGGGTTTGACACTGAAGCTTTCTTT.

The chain is built from TRBV3-1 and TRBJ1-1; TRBD1 matches at 8 bases. V was pared by 3 bases and J by 4 bases, with 4 bases of the junction left unmatched. There are 14 residues in the CDR3. Per germline, CDR1 LGHDT and CDR2 YNNKEL (reference sequence). CDR3 in DNA: TGTGCCAGCAGCCATCAAACAGGGGGCACTGAAGCTTTCTTT. Its protein product is CASSHQTGGTEAFF.

The rearrangement joins TRBV5-5 to TRBJ1-1; TRBD1 matches 9 bases. Germline loops: CDR1 SGHKS, CDR2 YYEKEE (reference sequence). V lost 5 bases to trimming and J lost 5 bases; unmatched junction nucleotides: 10. The CDR3 sequence is 15 residues long. CDR3 amino acids: CASREGQGAITEAFF. CDR3 bases: TGTGCCAGCAGGGAGGGACAGGGTGCGATTACTGAAGCTTTCTTT.

This clonotype was seen only a few times. This chain links TRBV20-1 with TRBJ2-1; 8 nucleotides match TRBD2. Germline lookup yields CDR1 DFQATT and CDR2 SNEGSKA (reference sequence). V lost 1 base, J lost 5 bases, and 7 bases stayed unmatched. This CDR3 has 15 residues. The DNA for the CDR3 is TGCAGTGCTAGAGTAGTAACTAGCGGCCACAATGAGCAGTTCTTC. This gives the protein CSARVVTSGHNEQFF.